This T cell receptor (beta chain) emerged from a study of cytomegalovirus exposure and HLA in healthy donors. Study-wide results and caveats: According to a later analysis, most TCR beta chains associated with CMV appeared HLA-restricted.

The CDR3 is made up of 18 amino acids. The V gene lost 4 bases and the J gene lost 1 base, with 22 bases spanning the gap. Germline lookup yields CDR1 MDHEN and CDR2 SYDVKM. Vbeta (60) and Jbeta (13) primers were used in the PCR. Assay used: immunoSEQ multiplex PCR; TCRdb lists only in-frame clones, some missing. This sample has about 67,000 clones; around 75% occur once, and the top ten carry about 8.3%. In the case of this clone: The antigen is unknown.

Sequencing was carried out using PBMCs. The sequence derives from a man between 60 and 75 years old in good health and CMV-seropositive. The V call is TRBV28, the J call TRBJ1-2, with a possible D match to TRBD1 (5 bases). CDR3 sequence: CASSSIGPRGTSNYGYTF. In nucleotides, the CDR3 is TGTGCCAGCAGTTCAATCGGTCCCCGGGGGACGAGTAACTATGGCTACACCTTC.